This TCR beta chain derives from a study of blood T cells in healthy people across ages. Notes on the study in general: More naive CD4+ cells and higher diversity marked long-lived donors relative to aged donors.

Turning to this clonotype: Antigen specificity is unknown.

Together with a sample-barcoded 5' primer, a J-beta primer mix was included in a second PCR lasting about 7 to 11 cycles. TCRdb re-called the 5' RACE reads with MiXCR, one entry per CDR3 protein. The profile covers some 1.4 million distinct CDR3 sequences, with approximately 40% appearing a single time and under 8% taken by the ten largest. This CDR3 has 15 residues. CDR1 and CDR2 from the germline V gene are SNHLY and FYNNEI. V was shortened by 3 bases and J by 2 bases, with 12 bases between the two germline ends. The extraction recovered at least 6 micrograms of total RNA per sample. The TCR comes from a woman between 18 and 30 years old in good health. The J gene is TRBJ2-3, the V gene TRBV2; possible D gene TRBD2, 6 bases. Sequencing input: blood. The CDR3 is CASSDSSVATDTQYF. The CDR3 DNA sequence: TGTGCCAGCAGTGATTCTAGCGTCGCCACAGATACGCAGTATTTT.